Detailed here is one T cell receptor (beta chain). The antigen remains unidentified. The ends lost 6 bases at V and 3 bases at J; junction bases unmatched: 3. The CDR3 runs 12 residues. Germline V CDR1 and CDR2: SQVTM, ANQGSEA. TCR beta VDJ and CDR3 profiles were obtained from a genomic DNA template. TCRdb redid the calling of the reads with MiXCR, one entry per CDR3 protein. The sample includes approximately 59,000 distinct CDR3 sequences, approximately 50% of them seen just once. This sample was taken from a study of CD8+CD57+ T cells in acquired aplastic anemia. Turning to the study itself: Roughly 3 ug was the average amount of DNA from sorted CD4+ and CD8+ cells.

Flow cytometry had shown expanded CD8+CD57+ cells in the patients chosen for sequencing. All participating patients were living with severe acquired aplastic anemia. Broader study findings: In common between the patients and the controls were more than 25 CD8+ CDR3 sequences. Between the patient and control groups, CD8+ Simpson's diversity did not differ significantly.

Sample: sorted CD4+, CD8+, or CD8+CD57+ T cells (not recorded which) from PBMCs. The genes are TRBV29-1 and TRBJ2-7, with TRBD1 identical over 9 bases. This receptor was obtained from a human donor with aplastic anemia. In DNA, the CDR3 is TGCAGCGTCAGGGGACAGGGCTACGAGCAGTACTTC. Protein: CSVRGQGYEQYF.